The T cell receptor beta chain under discussion was sequenced for a study of cytomegalovirus exposure and HLA in healthy donors. The donors were members of the validation cohort, which comprised more than 90 subjects and was separate from the first cohort of several hundred subjects. Study observations and caveats: The TCR clusters that emerged in the first cohort tended, a later analysis found, to co-occur in the approximately 130 validation repertoires. Some TCR beta chains (around 180 of them) were listed as cytomegalovirus-associated.

To note about this clone: The target antigen is unknown.

The V and J ends lost 6 bases and 0 bases respectively, with 14 bases between them. The length of the CDR3 is 15 residues. CDR1 and CDR2 from the germline V gene are MNHNS and SASEGT. Libraries were prepared by immunoSEQ multiplex PCR; TCRdb keeps only in-frame clonotypes and omits some of them. The table includes roughly 120,000 clones, 94% detected once. Sequenced sample: PBMCs. The chain has TRBV6-1 and TRBJ1-1; tentative D call: TRBD1 (6 bases). The source of this sequence is a woman aged 18 to 35 in good health and CMV-seronegative. Here the CDR3 reads CASSGQLLLNTEAFF. The DNA for the CDR3 is TGTGCCAGCAGCGGACAGTTACTATTGAACACTGAAGCTTTCTTT.